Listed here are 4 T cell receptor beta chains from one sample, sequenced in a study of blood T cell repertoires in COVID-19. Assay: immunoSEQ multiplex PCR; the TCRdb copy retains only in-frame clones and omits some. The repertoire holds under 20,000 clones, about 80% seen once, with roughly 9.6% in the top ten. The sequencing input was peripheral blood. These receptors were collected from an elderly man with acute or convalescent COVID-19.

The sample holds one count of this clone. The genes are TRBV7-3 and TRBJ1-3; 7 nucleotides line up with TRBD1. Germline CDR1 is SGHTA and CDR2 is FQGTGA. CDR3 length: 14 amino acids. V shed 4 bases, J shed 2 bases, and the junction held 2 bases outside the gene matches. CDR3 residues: CASSSGTAGNTIYF. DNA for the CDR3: TGTGCCAGCAGCTCCGGGACAGCTGGAAACACCATATATTTT.

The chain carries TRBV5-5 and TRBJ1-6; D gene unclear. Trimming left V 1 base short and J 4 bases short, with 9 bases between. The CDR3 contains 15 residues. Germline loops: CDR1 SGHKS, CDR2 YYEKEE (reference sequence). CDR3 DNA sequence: TGTGCCAGCAGCTTGTTGAGTGTGTATAATTCACCCCTCCACTTT. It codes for CASSLLSVYNSPLHF. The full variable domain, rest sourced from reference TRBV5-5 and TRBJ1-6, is DAGVTQSPTHLIKTRGQQVTLRCSPISGHKSVSWYQQVLGQGPQFIFQYYEKEERGRGNFPDRFSARQFPNYSSELNVNALLLGDSALYLCASSLLSVYNSPLHFGNGTRLTVT.

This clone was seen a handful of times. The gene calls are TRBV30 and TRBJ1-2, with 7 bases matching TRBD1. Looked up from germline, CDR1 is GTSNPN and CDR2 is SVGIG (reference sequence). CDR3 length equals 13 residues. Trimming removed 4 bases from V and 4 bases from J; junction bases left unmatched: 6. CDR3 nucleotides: TGTGCCTGGACGCGACAGGGTAGCTATGGCTACACCTTC. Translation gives CAWTRQGSYGYTF. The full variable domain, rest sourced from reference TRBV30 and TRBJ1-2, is SQTIHQWPATLVQPVGSPLSLECTVEGTSNPNLYWYRQAAGRGLQLLFYSVGIGQISSEVPQNLSASRPQDRQFILSSKKLLLSDSGFYLCAWTRQGSYGYTFGSGTRLTVV.

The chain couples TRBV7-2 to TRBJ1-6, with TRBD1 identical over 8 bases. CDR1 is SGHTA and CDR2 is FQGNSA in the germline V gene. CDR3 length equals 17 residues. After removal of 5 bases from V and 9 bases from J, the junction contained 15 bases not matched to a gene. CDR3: CASSIPGGSTVGSPLHF. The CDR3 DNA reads TGTGCCAGCAGCATCCCAGGGGGCTCAACGGTGGGTTCACCCCTCCACTTT.